The 14 T cell receptor beta chains below all came from one sample that was sequenced in a study of T cell clones after liver transplantation. The assay was immunoSEQ multiplex PCR, and TCRdb's table has in-frame clones only and misses some. The table has under 130,000 clones, 80% to 90% seen once; the top ten hold around 2.9%. The sequencing here drew on CD4+ T cells from blood, taken approximately 4 years after liver transplant. The receptors shown here come from a human patient who received a liver transplant. The graft donor may have contributed some T cells.

J is TRBJ1-3 and V is TRBV5-5; no definite D call. V was clipped by 3 bases and J by 0 bases, with 13 bases between them. The CDR3 runs to 16 residues. In germline, CDR1 is SGHKS, CDR2 YYEKEE (reference sequence). CDR3 loop: CASSSRLSSSGNTIYF. The DNA of the CDR3 is TGTGCCAGCAGCTCCCGACTGAGCAGCTCTGGAAACACCATATATTTT.

V is TRBV9 and J is TRBJ1-1, with D maybe TRBD1 (6 bases). V lost 2 bases and J 2 bases, leaving 13 bases between the germline ends. Germline CDR1 reads SGDLS; CDR2 reads YYNGEE. The CDR3 contains 15 residues. The CDR3 bases are TGTGCCAGCAGCGTCGAGTGGACAGCCAACACTGAAGCTTTCTTT. Amino acids: CASSVEWTANTEAFF.

About this clone itself: The sample carries other DNA sequences with the same CDR3. This rearrangement joins TRBV5-1 to TRBJ2-1, with 10 bases aligning to TRBD1. V trimming: 2 bases; J trimming: 6 bases; junction bases outside the gene matches: 14. The CDR3 has 18 residues. Germline V gene lookup returns CDR1 SGHRS and CDR2 YFSETQ. The CDR3 DNA is TGCGCCAGCAGCTTATCACCTGGGACAGGGGCGTCGGTCAATGAGCAGTTCTTC. Its protein is CASSLSPGTGASVNEQFF.

The rearrangement links TRBV28 to TRBJ2-7, with D possibly matching TRBD2 (5 bases). Trimming pared 3 bases from V and 5 bases from J, leaving 14 bases between. The CDR3 contains 14 residues. Germline CDR1 reads MDHEN; CDR2 reads SYDVKM. The CDR3 spells CASSFGGSTNEQYF. The DNA for the CDR3 is TGTGCCAGCAGTTTTGGTGGGAGTACCAACGAGCAGTACTTC.

The rearrangement joins TRBV21-1 to TRBJ1-2. TRBV21-1 is shown as a pseudogene. The CDR3 spans 15 residues. Written as DNA, the CDR3 is TGTGCCAGCAGCCGGGGCAGGGCCCCGGTCGGTGGCTACACCTTC. This sequence encodes CASSRGRAPVGGYTF.

V gene TRBV27 combines with J gene TRBJ2-2; 8 bases are shared with TRBD2. With V trimmed by 8 bases and J by 7 bases, 6 bases remained unmatched. The CDR3 has 13 residues. Germline CDR1 MNHEY, CDR2 SMNVEV (reference sequence). The CDR3 loop is CASRDGRVGELFF. CDR3 sequence (DNA): TGTGCCAGCCGGGACGGGAGGGTCGGGGAGCTGTTTTTT.

The chain carries TRBV9 and TRBJ2-5; D possibly corresponds to TRBD1 (6 bases). Trimming cost V 0 bases and J 0 bases, with 12 bases left between them. The CDR3 loop spans 16 amino acids. Germline V gene lookup returns CDR1 SGDLS and CDR2 YYNGEE. CDR3 in DNA: TGTGCCAGCAGCGTAGCGGACAGCCGATACCAAGAGACCCAGTACTTC. It translates to CASSVADSRYQETQYF.

The rearrangement links TRBV7-3 to TRBJ2-1; 13 positions agree with TRBD2. The CDR3 is 17 residues long. Per the germline V gene, CDR1 is SGHTA and CDR2 is FQGTGA. With V trimmed by 4 bases and J by 9 bases, 12 bases remained unmatched. CDR3 loop: CASSSQPTSGGAFEQFF. The CDR3 DNA sequence: TGTGCCAGCAGCTCCCAGCCAACTAGCGGGGGGGCCTTTGAGCAGTTCTTC.

The chain couples TRBV5-4 to TRBJ2-7; D is unresolved. Deletions cut 0 bases from V and 4 bases from J, with 8 bases between. The CDR3 extends over 13 amino acids. Looked up from germline, CDR1 is SGHNT and CDR2 is YYREEE (reference sequence). The CDR3 DNA sequence: TGTGCCAGCAGCTTGGCCGTTGAGTACGAGCAGTACTTC. Translating gives CASSLAVEYEQYF.

V is TRBV2 and J is TRBJ1-1, with D uncertain. The ends were cut back, 4 bases at V and 0 bases at J, with 3 bases in the middle. This CDR3 has 12 residues. CDR1 SNHLY and CDR2 FYNNEI come from the germline V gene. The CDR3 loop reads CASSVMNTEAFF. The CDR3 DNA is TGTGCCAGCAGTGTCATGAACACTGAAGCTTTCTTT.

The chain employs TRBV28 and TRBJ1-1; unclear D gene. Germline-derived CDR1 and CDR2 are MDHEN and SYDVKM. This CDR3 has 11 residues. V gave up 8 bases and J gave up 1 base, with 5 bases separating them. CDR3 coding DNA: TGTGCCAGCTTGGGGAACACTGAAGCTTTCTTT. Amino acids: CASLGNTEAFF.

The CDR3 sequence is CASSLFMISEAFF. CDR3 nucleotides: TGTGCCAGCAGCTTATTCATGATCTCTGAAGCTTTCTTT. The rearrangement links TRBV13 to TRBJ1-1; no clear D. Germline V gives CDR1 PRHDT, CDR2 FYEKMQ (reference sequence). V was shortened by 2 bases and J by 6 bases, with 10 bases between the two germline ends. The CDR3 loop spans 13 amino acids. The variable domain in full, with the rest retrieved from reference TRBV13 and TRBJ1-1, is AAGVIQSPRHLIKEKRETATLKCYPIPRHDTVYWYQQGPGQDPQFLISFYEKMQSDKGSIPDRFSAQQFSDYHSELNMSSLELGDSALYFCASSLFMISEAFFGQGTRLTVV.

This sequence joins TRBV7-8 and TRBJ1-5; no clear D gene. Between the trimmed V and J ends, which lost 6 bases and 4 bases, there was a span of 10 bases. The CDR3 covers 13 residues. Germline V lookup: CDR1 SGHVS, CDR2 FQNEAQ. The CDR3 loop reads CASRDGPNQPQHF. CDR3 DNA sequence: TGTGCCAGCAGGGACGGACCGAATCAGCCCCAGCATTTT.

The chain is built from TRBV4-1 and TRBJ1-4; D remains ambiguous. Trimming removed 0 bases at V and 2 bases at J, with 13 bases between. Germline V lookup: CDR1 MGHRA, CDR2 YSYEKL. The length of the CDR3 is 17 residues. Written as DNA, the CDR3 is TGCGCCAGCAGCCAAGATGGACTCGGGCGGACTAATGAAAAACTGTTTTTT. Its translation: CASSQDGLGRTNEKLFF.